Sequencing of this T cell receptor (beta chain) was carried out in a study of T-cell reconstitution after alpha-beta-depleted transplantation in children. Study conclusions and caveats: Alpha-beta T cells about two months after transplant reportedly derived from several hundred expanded graft clones. Surviving recipient T cells and thymic progenitors accounted for the high day-60 TCRbeta diversity observed in some patients.

The CDR3 extends over 18 amino acids. The V and J ends lost 4 bases and 0 bases respectively, with 16 bases between them. CDR1 is LGHDT, CDR2 YNNKEL, per germline (reference sequence). For TCRbeta, the library was prepared with unique molecular identifiers. From the PCR reads, TCRdb called clonotypes with MiXCR, one entry per CDR3 protein. The data hold hundreds of thousands of distinct CDR3 sequences, with under 30% observed a single time. In the case of this clonotype: The antigen is undetermined.

V usage is TRBV3-1 and J usage is TRBJ2-6, with D perhaps being TRBD1 or TRBD2 (5 bases each). The sequencing used PBMCs, mostly from graft donor cells, collected 360 days after TCRalphabeta/CD19-depleted stem cell transplant. This TCR was recovered from a female patient aged 2-9 years who had a stem cell transplant for congenital amegakaryocytic thrombocytopenia, so the T cells may come from the graft donor. The CDR3 DNA reads TGTGCCAGCAGCCTCGCCGGGGCGGTGAGCTCTGGGGCCAACGTCCTGACTTTC. Translation: CASSLAGAVSSGANVLTF.